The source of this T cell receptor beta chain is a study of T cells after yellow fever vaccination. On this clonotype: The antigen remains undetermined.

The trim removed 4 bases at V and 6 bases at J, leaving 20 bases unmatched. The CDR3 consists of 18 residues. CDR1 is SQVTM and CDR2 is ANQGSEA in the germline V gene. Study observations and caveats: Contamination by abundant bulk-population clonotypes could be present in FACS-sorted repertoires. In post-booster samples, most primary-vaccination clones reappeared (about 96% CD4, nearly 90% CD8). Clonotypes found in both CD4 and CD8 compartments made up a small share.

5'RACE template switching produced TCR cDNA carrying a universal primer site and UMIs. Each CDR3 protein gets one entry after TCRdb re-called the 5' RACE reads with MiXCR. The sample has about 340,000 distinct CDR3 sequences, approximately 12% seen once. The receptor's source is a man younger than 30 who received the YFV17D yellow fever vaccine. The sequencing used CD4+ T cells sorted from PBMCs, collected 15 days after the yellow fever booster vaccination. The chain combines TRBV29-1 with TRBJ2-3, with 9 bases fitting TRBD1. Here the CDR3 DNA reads TGCAGCGTTGCCCCGGGACAGGGTGACGGGCGTGAAGGCGATACGCAGTATTTT. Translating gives CSVAPGQGDGREGDTQYF.